The 8 T cell receptor beta chains listed next were all sequenced from one sample in a study of T cell responses to AZD1222 COVID-19 vaccine. The data were produced by immunoSEQ multiplex PCR, yet TCRdb's version contains in-frame clones alone and is incomplete. The repertoire consists of approximately 120,000 clones, with 70% to 90% occurring once and the leading ten covering 10%. The source material was peripheral blood, sampled on day 0 of AZD1222 vaccination. Receptors were obtained from an adult in good health.

The chain's CDR3 is CAWSVPVGGFVNEQFF. In DNA form, the CDR3 reads TGTGCCTGGAGTGTACCCGTTGGGGGGTTCGTTAATGAGCAGTTCTTC. V and J are TRBV30 and TRBJ2-1, with D perhaps matching TRBD2 (6 bases). This CDR3 spans 16 amino acids. Trimming left V 0 bases short and J 7 bases short, with 19 bases between. Per the germline V gene, CDR1 is GTSNPN and CDR2 is SVGIG (reference sequence).

J is TRBJ2-5 and V is TRBV3-1 (or the pseudogene TRBV3-2); D perhaps matches TRBD1 (6 bases). CDR3 length: 17 amino acids. CDR1 and CDR2 from the germline V gene are LGHDT and YNNKEL (reference sequence). Trimming stripped 0 bases from V and 5 bases from J, with 19 bases between. In DNA form, the CDR3 reads TGTGCCAGCAGCCAAGATATTTCTAGAGGGGGATCGGAGACCCAGTACTTC. Translating it yields CASSQDISRGGSETQYF.

V usage is TRBV7-9 and J usage is TRBJ2-6; D unresolved. CDR1 is SEHNR and CDR2 is FQNEAQ in the germline V gene (reference sequence). Trimming removed 4 bases from V and 4 bases from J, with 17 bases in between. The CDR3 loop spans 17 amino acids. The CDR3 bases are TGTGCCAGCAGCTCGACCGTGAGTCTGTCAGGGGCCAACGTCCTGACTTTC. It is translated as CASSSTVSLSGANVLTF.

The J gene is TRBJ1-6, the V gene TRBV7-3, with TRBD1 identical over 7 bases. V shed 4 bases, J shed 6 bases, and the junction held 3 bases outside the gene matches. This CDR3 is 14 amino acids long. CDR1 and CDR2 (germline): SGHTA, FQGTGA. The CDR3 sequence: CASSSTGSNSPLHF. CDR3 nucleotides: TGTGCCAGCAGCTCGACAGGGAGTAATTCACCCCTCCACTTT.

The CDR3 nucleotides are TGTGCCAGCAGCTTAGCAGGGTTGTCCTCTGGGGCCAACGTCCTGACTTTC. Amino acid sequence: CASSLAGLSSGANVLTF. The chain has TRBV7-8 and TRBJ2-6; D remains unclear. Between the trimmed V and J ends, which lost 0 bases and 0 bases, there was a span of 9 bases. This CDR3 contains 17 residues. Per germline, CDR1 SGHVS and CDR2 FQNEAQ.

This clone was seen once. The chain joins TRBV3-1 (or the pseudogene TRBV3-2) to TRBJ2-1; no firm D call. The length of the CDR3 is 11 residues. Between the trimmed V and J ends, which lost 4 bases and 5 bases, there was a span of 3 bases. Germline-derived CDR1 and CDR2 are LGHDT and YNNKEL (reference sequence). CDR3 bases: TGTGCCAGCAGCCTCGACAATGAGCAGTTCTTC. This codes for CASSLDNEQFF.

The rearrangement joins TRBV12-3 or TRBV12-4 to TRBJ1-5, with D hard to call. This CDR3 is 13 amino acids long. The V gene lost 1 base and the J gene lost 7 bases, with 8 bases spanning the gap. The CDR3 DNA reads as TGTGCCAGCAGTTTAGGCGCGGTGCAGCCCCAGCATTTT. It is translated as CASSLGAVQPQHF.

The chain carries TRBV28 and TRBJ1-2; tentatively, D is TRBD1 (5 bases). Germline-derived CDR1 and CDR2 are MDHEN and SYDVKM. The length of the CDR3 is 14 residues. Trimming pared 6 bases from V and 5 bases from J, leaving 16 bases between. The CDR3 protein is CASRLTDTLYGYTF. CDR3 in DNA: TGTGCCAGCAGGCTGACAGATACTTTATATGGCTACACCTTC.